This TCR beta chain was found in a study of blood T cell repertoires in COVID-19. Across the whole study: The samples span acute and convalescent COVID-19 from the United States, Italy and Spain. T cells, B-cell-depleted T cells, or PBMCs provided the cDNA or gDNA that served as material.

During active infection, Seattle patients enrolled and were then monitored through disease. As processed by the authors: Quantification of nucleated cells was approximated via reference gene primer amplification. Assay used: immunoSEQ multiplex PCR; TCRdb lists only in-frame clones, some missing. D and trimming come from the DNA, and the V and J calls and clone size come from that table. The sample contains some 200,000 clones, around four fifths of which appear only once. Germline V lookup: CDR1 LGHDT, CDR2 YNNKEL (reference sequence). The V end lost 4 bases, the J end lost 0 bases, and 15 bases lay between the germline ends. The CDR3 runs 16 residues.

The receptor was derived from a man in his sixties with COVID-19, enrolled during active disease. Sequencing input: peripheral blood. The rearrangement links TRBV3-1 (or the pseudogene TRBV3-2) to TRBJ2-5, with a weak D call TRBD2 (6 bases). CDR3 sequence (DNA): TGTGCCAGCAGCCTCCGGCCGGAGGGATACCAAGAGACCCAGTACTTC. It encodes CASSLRPEGYQETQYF.